This T cell receptor (beta chain) appears in the sequencing data of a study of early T cells in non-severe SARS-CoV-2 infection. Only a few counts were recorded for this clonotype. Germline trimming cut 3 bases from V and 6 bases from J; bases unmatched to any gene: 5. CDR3 size: 15 residues. Germline V gene lookup returns CDR1 SGHAT and CDR2 FQNNGV. In TCRdb, the 5' RACE reads were re-called with MiXCR into one record per CDR3 protein. The sample lists 57,000 or so distinct CDR3 sequences, roughly 5.9% occurring once. This TCR was recovered from an adult who was a healthcare worker with PCR-confirmed SARS-CoV-2 infection or an uninfected control (not recorded which). The chain links TRBV11-2 to TRBJ2-2, with 9 positions matching TRBD2. Sequencing input: whole blood. The CDR3 nucleotides are TGTGCCAGCAGCTTTAGCGGGGGCGGGGCCGGGGAGCTGTTTTTT. Protein sequence: CASSFSGGGAGELFF.